The 32 T cell receptor beta chains below come from one sample, sequenced in a study of blood T cell repertoires in COVID-19. The assay was immunoSEQ multiplex PCR, and TCRdb's table has in-frame clones only and misses some. This table holds about 130,000 clones, roughly 80% found once. The sample consisted of peripheral blood. These receptors came from a woman aged 45-65 years with acute or convalescent COVID-19.

The rearrangement links TRBV30 to TRBJ1-1, with D perhaps matching TRBD1 (5 bases). Trimming cost V 5 bases and J 1 base, with 8 bases left between them. The CDR3 spans 12 residues. In germline, CDR1 is GTSNPN, CDR2 SVGIG (reference sequence). The CDR3 protein is CAWDRTNTEAFF. The CDR3 DNA sequence: TGTGCCTGGGACAGAACGAACACTGAAGCTTTCTTT.

This clone was recorded once. The chain couples TRBV5-8 to TRBJ2-2; weak D call: TRBD2 (6 bases). The germline CDR1 and CDR2 sequences are SGHTS and YDEGEE. The CDR3 is 14 residues long. V was pared by 3 bases and J by 5 bases, with 11 bases between. Here the CDR3 reads CASSSGLRTGELFF. DNA for the CDR3: TGTGCCAGCAGCTCGGGACTTCGAACCGGGGAGCTGTTTTTT.

The chain has TRBV12-3 or TRBV12-4 and TRBJ1-4; D not resolved. CDR3 length: 12 residues. V was clipped by 3 bases and J by 4 bases, with 3 bases between them. The CDR3 loop reads CASSLRNEKLFF. In nucleotides, the CDR3 is TGTGCCAGCAGTTTGCGTAATGAAAAACTGTTTTTT.

V and J are TRBV5-4 and TRBJ2-1; 7 bases map to TRBD1. Germline V CDR1 and CDR2: SGHNT, YYREEE (reference sequence). The CDR3 covers 16 residues. The V segment lost 5 bases and the J segment 1 base; nucleotides outside the gene matches: 9. Here the CDR3 reads CASSWKTGASYNEQFF. For the CDR3, the DNA is TGTGCCAGCAGTTGGAAAACAGGGGCATCCTACAATGAGCAGTTCTTC.

The V gene is TRBV7-8, the J gene TRBJ1-1; the D gene is possibly TRBD1 (6 bases). The CDR3 is 15 amino acids. Trimming shortened V by 3 bases and J by 5 bases, and 16 bases separated the two germline ends. Germline V gene lookup returns CDR1 SGHVS and CDR2 FQNEAQ. CDR3 nucleotides: TGTGCCAGCAGCTTTCTCGGGAAACAGGGAACTGAAGCTTTCTTT. Its translation: CASSFLGKQGTEAFF.

This chain connects TRBV11-2 to TRBJ2-2, with TRBD2 matching 10 bases. V gave up 6 bases and J gave up 2 bases; unmatched junction bases: 9. Germline V gives CDR1 SGHAT, CDR2 FQNNGV. The length of the CDR3 is 17 residues. The CDR3 loop reads CASRRASGGVNTGELFF. The CDR3 DNA follows: TGTGCCAGCAGGAGGGCTAGCGGGGGAGTTAACACCGGGGAGCTGTTTTTT.

The CDR3, as DNA: TGCGCCAGCAGCTCCCAGTGGTCCACTGAAGCTTTCTTT. It codes for CASSSQWSTEAFF. J is TRBJ1-1 and V is TRBV5-1; D remains unclear. The CDR3 has 13 amino acids. Germline lookup yields CDR1 SGHRS and CDR2 YFSETQ. Trimming left V 3 bases short and J 4 bases short, with 10 bases between.

This rearrangement joins TRBV6-6 to TRBJ1-5; possibly TRBD1 for D (5 bases). Between the trimmed V and J ends, which lost 10 bases and 0 bases, there was a span of 13 bases. The germline CDR1 and CDR2 sequences are MNHNY and SVGAGI (reference sequence). The CDR3 loop spans 14 amino acids. In DNA form, the CDR3 reads TGTGCCACCAAACCAGGGTATAGCAATCAGCCCCAGCATTTT. Translating it yields CATKPGYSNQPQHF.

The CDR3 nucleotides read TGCGCCAGCAGCCCCGGGACTAGCTCTTACGAGCAGTACTTC. Translation gives CASSPGTSSYEQYF. V gene TRBV4-1 combines with J gene TRBJ2-7; 9 positions agree with TRBD2. Trimming cost V 4 bases and J 4 bases; bases outside gene matches: 5. The CDR3 runs 14 residues. Germline V CDR1 and CDR2: MGHRA, YSYEKL.

This chain uses TRBV5-1 with TRBJ1-2; 12 nucleotides agree with TRBD1. Germline V gene sequence: CDR1 SGHRS, CDR2 YFSETQ. The CDR3 spans 13 residues. V was clipped by 4 bases and J by 13 bases; unmatched bases: 8. The CDR3, as DNA: TGCGCCAGCAGCCGGGGGACAGGGGGCGACTGCACCTTC. Its protein product is CASSRGTGGDCTF.

The sample holds a few counts of this clone. This chain joins TRBV9 and TRBJ2-1; D may be TRBD2 (5 bases). CDR1 SGDLS and CDR2 YYNGEE come from the germline V gene. Trimming left V 3 bases short and J 1 base short, with 20 bases between. The CDR3 has 18 amino acids. CDR3 protein: CASSAAPSEEGSYNEQFF. In DNA, the CDR3 is TGTGCCAGCAGCGCGGCCCCCTCGGAGGAAGGGTCCTACAATGAGCAGTTCTTC. Based on the CDR3 plus reference TRBV9 and TRBJ2-1, the full variable domain is DSGVTQTPKHLITATGQRVTLRCSPRSGDLSVYWYQQSLDQGLQFLIQYYNGEERAKGNILERFSAQQFPDLHSELNLSSLELGDSALYFCASSAAPSEEGSYNEQFFGPGTRLTVL.

The gene calls are TRBV3-1 (or the pseudogene TRBV3-2) and TRBJ1-1, with D possibly TRBD1 on 6 matching bases. The V end lost 2 bases, the J end lost 5 bases, and 12 bases lay between the germline ends. CDR1 is LGHDT, CDR2 YNNKEL, per germline (reference sequence). This CDR3 contains 14 residues. The CDR3 DNA reads as TGTGCCAGCAGCCAAATGGGGGCCGGAACTGAAGCTTTCTTT. This translates into CASSQMGAGTEAFF.

The rearrangement uses TRBV7-6 and TRBJ2-1, with a possible D match to TRBD2 (6 bases). CDR3 length: 16 residues. Trimming took 8 bases from V and 5 from J, leaving 22 bases between them. The germline V gene encodes CDR1 SGHVS and CDR2 FNYEAQ. This CDR3 reads CASGSGRALRDNEQFF. The DNA of the CDR3 is TGTGCCAGCGGGAGCGGGCGGGCCCTAAGAGACAATGAGCAGTTCTTC.

The chain links TRBV7-2 to TRBJ1-2, with D possibly matching TRBD1 (5 bases). Germline V gene sequence: CDR1 SGHTA, CDR2 FQGNSA. The V gene lost 3 bases and the J gene lost 2 bases, with 10 bases spanning the gap. This CDR3 is 14 amino acids long. CDR3 in amino acids: CASSFGQGNYGYTF. The CDR3 DNA reads TGTGCCAGCAGCTTTGGGCAGGGCAACTATGGCTACACCTTC.

This chain links TRBV5-1 with TRBJ1-1; D not resolved. Trimming left V 0 bases short and J 1 base short, with 4 bases between. The CDR3 consists of 13 residues. Germline V gene data show CDR1 as SGHRS and CDR2 as YFSETQ. CDR3 sequence (DNA): TGCGCCAGCAGCTTGGGGGCGAACACTGAAGCTTTCTTT. It translates to CASSLGANTEAFF.

The gene calls are TRBV24-1 and TRBJ2-1, with 7 bases fitting TRBD1. V lost 4 bases to trimming and J lost 1 base; unmatched junction nucleotides: 9. CDR1 KGHDR and CDR2 SFDVKD come from the germline V gene. This CDR3 is built from 17 residues. In nucleotides, the CDR3 is TGTGCCACCAGTGACTATGCGACAGGGAGTTCCTACAATGAGCAGTTCTTC. Amino acid sequence: CATSDYATGSSYNEQFF.

V and J are TRBV19 and TRBJ2-7; 9 bases map to TRBD1. V shed 2 bases and J 1 base; nucleotides not matched to a gene: 18. Germline V gives CDR1 LNHDA, CDR2 SQIVND (reference sequence). CDR3 size: 20 residues. The CDR3 sequence is CASSIIRVRGQGYGSYEQYF. DNA for the CDR3: TGTGCCAGTAGTATAATACGCGTACGGGGACAGGGTTATGGGTCCTACGAGCAGTACTTC.

In this sample, this clone turned up a few times. The J gene is TRBJ1-5, the V gene TRBV19; D remains ambiguous. The CDR3 is 15 amino acids. V was trimmed by 3 bases and J by 0 bases, leaving 9 bases between them. The germline gives CDR1 LNHDA, CDR2 SQIVND (reference sequence). The chain's CDR3 is CASSMPGYSNQPQHF. The CDR3 DNA sequence: TGTGCCAGTAGTATGCCAGGTTATAGCAATCAGCCCCAGCATTTT.

J is TRBJ2-1 and V is TRBV6-5; 8 bases are a match to TRBD2. Per germline, CDR1 MNHEY and CDR2 SVGAGI. The length of the CDR3 is 12 residues. The junction had 10 bases not matched to a gene; V was cut back by 6 bases and J by 15 bases. The CDR3 reads CASREVRGGAFF. Written as DNA, the CDR3 is TGTGCCAGCAGGGAGGTCCGGGGGGGCGCGTTCTTC.

This clone was counted a few times. The chain links TRBV18 to TRBJ2-7, with D possibly TRBD2 on 6 matching bases. This CDR3 has 16 residues. Deletions cut 2 bases from V and 6 bases from J, with 20 bases between. Germline loops: CDR1 KGHSH, CDR2 LQKENI. Here the CDR3 DNA reads TGTGCCAGCTCACCAACTCGGCTAACTAGCTTACGCGAGCAGTACTTC. Its protein is CASSPTRLTSLREQYF.

The V call is TRBV25-1, the J call TRBJ1-2; the match to TRBD1 covers 7 bases. The trim removed 4 bases at V and 4 bases at J, leaving 6 bases unmatched. CDR1 is MGHDK, CDR2 SYGVNS, per germline. This CDR3 has 14 amino acids. The CDR3 is CASSAQGQVYGYTF. CDR3 sequence (DNA): TGTGCCAGCAGTGCACAGGGGCAGGTCTATGGCTACACCTTC.

The V gene is TRBV3-1 (or the pseudogene TRBV3-2), the J gene TRBJ2-7, with TRBD2 matching over 7 bases. Germline CDR1 reads LGHDT; CDR2 reads YNNKEL (reference sequence). V was pared by 4 bases and J by 7 bases, with 16 bases of the junction left unmatched. This CDR3 contains 16 residues. The CDR3 bases are TGTGCCAGCAGCCCCCCAGGGAGGGGAGAGTCTGGAGAGCAGTACTTC. The encoded protein is CASSPPGRGESGEQYF.

The rearrangement joins TRBV29-1 to TRBJ2-7, with D possibly TRBD1 on 5 matching bases. The V gene lost 5 bases and the J gene lost 7 bases, with 12 bases spanning the gap. This CDR3 has 11 residues. The germline CDR1 and CDR2 sequences are SQVTM and ANQGSEA. CDR3 protein: CSVYQGGEQYF. For the CDR3, the DNA is TGCAGCGTTTATCAGGGTGGGGAGCAGTACTTC.

This clone was counted a few times. This chain connects TRBV29-1 to TRBJ1-2; D remains ambiguous. Germline-derived CDR1 and CDR2 are SQVTM and ANQGSEA. Trimming removed 5 bases at V and 4 bases at J, with 11 bases between. CDR3 length: 12 amino acids. The CDR3 sequence: CSVKGLLYGYTF. CDR3 coding DNA: TGCAGCGTTAAAGGTCTCCTCTATGGCTACACCTTC.

V is TRBV30 and J is TRBJ2-1; 10 nucleotides match TRBD2. This CDR3 is built from 13 residues. J was trimmed by 9 bases and V by 0 bases; bases with no gene match: 2. The germline CDR1 and CDR2 sequences are GTSNPN and SVGIG (reference sequence). The CDR3 coding sequence is TGTGCCTGGAGTGTAGCGGGGGGGTTTGAGCAGTTCTTC. It is translated as CAWSVAGGFEQFF.

The rearrangement links TRBV6-6 to TRBJ1-5, with D uncertain. Trimming removed 2 bases at V and 0 bases at J, with 11 bases between. CDR3 length equals 16 residues. Per germline, CDR1 MNHNY and CDR2 SVGAGI (reference sequence). The CDR3 spells CASSYGTVYSNQPQHF. CDR3 DNA: TGTGCCAGCAGTTACGGTACAGTGTATAGCAATCAGCCCCAGCATTTT.

The chain is built from TRBV7-3 and TRBJ2-1, with a possible D match to TRBD2 (7 bases). The V gene lost 6 bases and the J gene lost 7 bases, with 22 bases spanning the gap. The germline V gene encodes CDR1 SGHTA and CDR2 FQGTGA. The CDR3 length is 16 residues. The CDR3 here is CASRKGGAAGVNEQFF. The CDR3 DNA sequence: TGTGCCAGCAGAAAAGGGGGGGCCGCCGGTGTTAATGAGCAGTTCTTC.

The chain combines TRBV30 with TRBJ1-2; D is perhaps TRBD1 (6 bases). Trimming left V 3 bases short and J 5 bases short, with 16 bases between. In germline, CDR1 is GTSNPN, CDR2 SVGIG (reference sequence). The CDR3 consists of 14 residues. The chain's CDR3 is CAWRARGGSYGYTF. CDR3 coding DNA: TGTGCCTGGAGGGCCAGGGGTGGCTCTTATGGCTACACCTTC.

This clone has a handful of counts. The V gene is TRBV6-6, the J gene TRBJ1-2; TRBD1 aligns across 12 bases. V shed 8 bases, J shed 3 bases, and the junction held 10 bases outside the gene matches. The CDR3 consists of 16 residues. CDR1 is MNHNY and CDR2 is SVGAGI in the germline V gene (reference sequence). The CDR3 is CASDGTGGDLHYGYTF. The CDR3 coding sequence is TGTGCCAGCGACGGGACAGGGGGCGACTTACACTATGGCTACACCTTC.

This clone was picked up one time. This chain links TRBV19 with TRBJ1-6, with D possibly matching TRBD1 (6 bases). V shed 4 bases and J shed 7 bases, with 17 bases lying between them. CDR1 and CDR2 from the germline V gene are LNHDA and SQIVND (reference sequence). The CDR3 loop spans 16 amino acids. The CDR3, as DNA: TGTGCCAGTAGTACCCCCGCGGGGGGGCGAAATTCACCCCTCCACTTT. It translates to CASSTPAGGRNSPLHF. The full variable domain, its missing parts supplied by reference TRBV19 and TRBJ1-6, is DGGITQSPKYLFRKEGQNVTLSCEQNLNHDAMYWYRQDPGQGLRLIYYSQIVNDFQKGDIAEGYSVSREKKESFPLTVTSAQKNPTAFYLCASSTPAGGRNSPLHFGNGTRLTVT.

The V call is TRBV5-1, the J call TRBJ1-1; D is undetermined. The CDR3 sequence is 14 residues long. The V gene's germline CDR1 is SGHRS and CDR2 YFSETQ. Trimming removed 2 bases from V and 7 bases from J, with 15 bases in between. The CDR3 reads CASSFSGGSIEAFF. CDR3 DNA sequence: TGCGCCAGCAGCTTCTCCGGAGGGTCCATTGAAGCTTTCTTT. Variable domain in full (rest from reference TRBV5-1 and TRBJ1-1): KAGVTQTPRYLIKTRGQQVTLSCSPISGHRSVSWYQQTPGQGLQFLFEYFSETQRNKGNFPGRFSGRQFSNSRSEMNVSTLELGDSALYLCASSFSGGSIEAFFGQGTRLTVV.

V and J are TRBV3-1 (or the pseudogene TRBV3-2) and TRBJ2-6, with D possibly being TRBD1 (6 bases). The germline V gene has CDR1 LGHDT and CDR2 YNNKEL (reference sequence). The ends were cut back, 3 bases at V and 1 base at J, with 10 bases in the middle. This CDR3 comprises 16 residues. CDR3 residues: CASSQRTGSGANVLTF. For the CDR3, the DNA is TGTGCCAGCAGCCAGCGAACAGGGTCTGGGGCCAACGTCCTGACTTTC.